This passage covers 3 T cell receptor beta chains from one sample sequenced in a study of Ad26.COV2.S vaccination and SARS-CoV-2 variants. Specified treatment: 15 to 20 received Ad26.COV2.S at low or high dose, single or two shots; several received placebo; per-sample allocation not given. Material that was analyzed had been drawn on day 63 after the first vaccine or placebo injection. Sequencing used immunoSEQ multiplex PCR; TCRdb keeps in-frame clones, though not all of them. The table records about 350,000 clones, about 89% of them present only once. Sequenced here: peripheral blood, sampled in a trial of Ad26.COV2.S vaccine versus placebo. Every receptor here comes from a person between 18 and 59 years old who received the Ad26.COV2.S COVID-19 vaccine or a placebo.

The gene calls are TRBV9 and TRBJ2-3; D is perhaps TRBD2 (7 bases). With 0 bases removed from V and 6 bases from J, the gap between germline ends came to 11 bases. This CDR3 is built from 14 residues. Germline lookup yields CDR1 SGDLS and CDR2 YYNGEE. The CDR3 nucleotides read TGTGCCAGCAGCGTAGTCGGGGGGCGGGATACGCAGTATTTT. Translated: CASSVVGGRDTQYF.

The chain joins TRBV9 to TRBJ1-2, with TRBD1 as a possible D gene (6 bases). Trimming removed 3 bases from V and 8 bases from J, with 20 bases in between. This CDR3 is built from 15 residues. Germline V gene lookup returns CDR1 SGDLS and CDR2 YYNGEE. The CDR3 nucleotides are TGTGCCAGCAGCGCAGGGCAAAGCCGGGGGCGCGGCTACACCTTC. It specifies CASSAGQSRGRGYTF.

This clone appeared many times. The CDR3 spells CATGTAGNTIYF. In DNA form, the CDR3 reads TGTGCCACTGGGACAGCCGGAAACACCATATATTTT. The chain has TRBV10-3 and TRBJ1-3; 7 bases map to TRBD1. The germline V gene encodes CDR1 ENHRY and CDR2 SYGVKD. The CDR3 covers 12 residues. The J segment lost 4 bases and the V segment lost 10 bases, leaving 4 bases of the junction unmatched.